Each of the 18 T cell receptor beta chains below was sequenced from the same sample in a study of early stage breast cancer tumors. Produced via immunoSEQ multiplex PCR; TCRdb's table is partial and in-frame only. The sample holds some 32,000 clones, just under 75% seen once. Sequencing was carried out using breast tumor tissue. The source of these receptors is a person aged 25 to 39 with breast cancer.

The genes are TRBV5-8 and TRBJ1-1; D gene unclear. The V end lost 0 bases, the J end lost 1 base, and 4 bases lay between the germline ends. The CDR3 is 13 amino acids. CDR1 SGHTS and CDR2 YDEGEE come from the germline V gene. The CDR3 loop reads CASSLVRNTEAFF. DNA of the CDR3: TGTGCCAGCAGCTTGGTCAGGAACACTGAAGCTTTCTTT.

The sample holds a few counts of this clone. CDR3 nucleotide sequence: TGTGCCAGCACCAAGACTAGCGGGAGTACGTACGAGCAGTACTTC. Translated: CASTKTSGSTYEQYF. The chain has TRBV6-5 and TRBJ2-7; TRBD2 matches 12 bases. CDR3 length equals 15 residues. Germline CDR1 MNHEY, CDR2 SVGAGI. The trim removed 7 bases at V and 4 bases at J, leaving 8 bases unmatched.

CDR3 DNA: TGTGCCAGCAGTGAAGGACAAGTTCCCTCCTACGAGCAGTACTTC. Its translation is CASSEGQVPSYEQYF. J is TRBJ2-7 and V is TRBV2; D remains ambiguous. The length of the CDR3 is 15 residues. V gave up 1 base and J gave up 0 bases, with 10 bases separating them. Germline CDR1 and CDR2: SNHLY and FYNNEI. Supplemented by reference TRBV2 and TRBJ2-7, the full variable domain reads EPEVTQTPSHQVTQMGQEVILRCVPISNHLYFYWYRQILGQKVEFLVSFYNNEISEKSEIFDDQFSVERPDGSNFTLKIRSTKLEDSAMYFCASSEGQVPSYEQYFGPGTRLTVT.

This chain joins TRBV6-6 and TRBJ1-5; D possibly corresponds to TRBD1 (6 bases). The CDR3 spans 16 residues. V was clipped by 5 bases and J by 3 bases, with 17 bases between them. Germline assignment: CDR1 MNHNY and CDR2 SVGAGI (reference sequence). The CDR3 here is CASSKGDIGPNQPQHF. The CDR3 nucleotides are TGTGCCAGCAGTAAAGGGGACATCGGCCCCAATCAGCCCCAGCATTTT.

The chain has TRBV2 and TRBJ2-5; D unclear. The germline V gene has CDR1 SNHLY and CDR2 FYNNEI. V lost 7 bases and J lost 4, with 10 bases in between. This CDR3 contains 12 residues. As DNA, the CDR3 is TGTGCCAGCACCCAGTTCGGAGAGACCCAGTACTTC. Translation gives CASTQFGETQYF.

V gene TRBV15 combines with J gene TRBJ1-5; D call uncertain. V was cut by 5 bases and J by 1 base, with 9 bases left in between. In germline, CDR1 is LNHNV, CDR2 YYDKDF (reference sequence). The CDR3 runs to 14 residues. The CDR3 region is CATSGGGSNQPQHF. The CDR3 nucleotides are TGTGCCACCAGCGGCGGTGGGAGCAATCAGCCCCAGCATTTT.

This clone came up once. This CDR3 reads CASSSGTGGGYGYTF. The CDR3 coding sequence is TGTGCCAGCAGCTCAGGGACAGGGGGGGGCTATGGCTACACCTTC. The V and J genes are TRBV5-4 and TRBJ1-2, with 11 bases lining up with TRBD1. Germline values: CDR1 SGHNT, CDR2 YYREEE (reference sequence). The length of the CDR3 is 15 residues. After removal of 3 bases from V and 4 bases from J, the junction contained 5 bases not matched to a gene.

This chain joins TRBV21-1 and TRBJ2-7; no check of the table's D call, TRBD2, against the DNA was made. TRBV21-1 is tagged as a pseudogene. CDR3 size: 16 residues. CDR3 DNA: TGTGCCAGCAGCAAAGCCGGGACTTCTCCGGCCTACGAGCAGTACTTC. This translates into CASSKAGTSPAYEQYF.

This clone was seen a few times. The chain combines TRBV6-1 with TRBJ2-7; TRBD2 agrees at 11 bases. The CDR3 spans 18 residues. CDR1 MNHNS and CDR2 SASEGT come from the germline V gene. The V gene end was trimmed by 3 bases and the J gene end by 3 bases; junction bases not matched to a gene: 13. CDR3 amino acids: CASSEGGTGLADIYEQYF. The CDR3 coding sequence is TGTGCCAGCAGTGAGGGCGGAACGGGACTAGCGGACATCTACGAGCAGTACTTC.

The chain uses TRBV19 and TRBJ2-1; 12 bases line up with TRBD2. Germline lookup yields CDR1 LNHDA and CDR2 SQIVND (reference sequence). The CDR3 is 15 amino acids. Trimming cost V 7 bases and J 6 bases; bases outside gene matches: 7. Here the CDR3 DNA reads TGTGCCAGTATTCCTAGCGGGAGGGGGTTCAATGAGCAGTTCTTC. This encodes CASIPSGRGFNEQFF.

The V call is TRBV6-1, the J call TRBJ2-7; tentatively, D is TRBD1 or TRBD2 (9 bases each). Germline CDR1 MNHNS, CDR2 SASEGT. Trimming removed 1 base from V and 12 bases from J, with 22 bases in between. The CDR3 spans 15 residues. The CDR3 is CASSEVRGQGTSTYF. The CDR3 nucleotides are TGTGCCAGCAGTGAAGTACGCGGACAGGGGACTAGCACGTACTTC.

The DNA of the CDR3 is TGTGCCAGCAGTCTTCAGCGGGGGGGGGCAGATACGCAGTATTTT. As protein: CASSLQRGGADTQYF. The chain carries TRBV28 and TRBJ2-3, with TRBD2 identical over 10 bases. J was trimmed by 4 bases and V by 5 bases; bases with no gene match: 6. The CDR3 totals 15 residues. Germline V lookup: CDR1 MDHEN, CDR2 SYDVKM.

The rearrangement joins TRBV29-1 to TRBJ1-2; possibly TRBD1 for D (6 bases). The germline gives CDR1 SQVTM, CDR2 ANQGSEA. The CDR3 is 12 amino acids. Trimming pared 3 bases from V and 6 bases from J, leaving 11 bases between. This CDR3 is CSVERGADGYTF. CDR3 in DNA: TGCAGCGTTGAGAGGGGGGCGGATGGCTACACCTTC. The full variable domain, its missing parts supplied by reference TRBV29-1 and TRBJ1-2, is SAVISQKPSRDICQRGTSLTIQCQVDSQVTMMFWYRQQPGQSLTLIATANQGSEATYESGFVIDKFPISRPNLTFSTLTVSNMSPEDSSIYLCSVERGADGYTFGSGTRLTVV.

The chain employs TRBV7-2 and TRBJ1-1; 9 positions agree with TRBD1. The CDR3 consists of 15 residues. Germline V gene lookup returns CDR1 SGHTA and CDR2 FQGNSA. The junction had 7 bases not matched to a gene; V was cut back by 5 bases and J by 3 bases. This chain's CDR3 is CASSQRQGGDTEAFF. The CDR3 DNA reads as TGTGCCAGCAGCCAGCGACAGGGGGGGGACACTGAAGCTTTCTTT.

The genes are TRBV2 and TRBJ2-3; TRBD2 agrees at 12 bases. CDR1 is SNHLY and CDR2 is FYNNEI in the germline V gene. This CDR3 is built from 18 residues. The trim removed 6 bases at V and 4 bases at J, leaving 14 bases unmatched. The CDR3 region is CASRKGSSGRALADTQYF. The CDR3 DNA reads as TGTGCCAGCAGGAAGGGGTCTAGCGGGAGGGCCTTGGCAGATACGCAGTATTTT.

The gene calls are TRBV11-3 and TRBJ2-1; D is ambiguous. The V gene's germline CDR1 is SGHNT and CDR2 YENEEA. The CDR3 loop spans 18 amino acids. The V and J ends lost 4 bases and 4 bases respectively, with 23 bases between them. This chain's CDR3 is CASSSYVIWDVGYNEQFF. The CDR3 DNA reads TGTGCCAGCAGCTCCTACGTCATATGGGATGTCGGGTACAATGAGCAGTTCTTC. The complete variable domain, with remaining parts taken from reference TRBV11-3 and TRBJ2-1, reads EAGVVQSPRYKIIEKKQPVAFWCNPISGHNTLYWYLQNLGQGPELLIRYENEEAVDDSQLPKDRFSAERLKGVDSTLKIQPAELGDSAVYLCASSSYVIWDVGYNEQFFGPGTRLTVL.

This clone was found a few times. The rearrangement links TRBV10-3 to TRBJ1-6; D is ambiguous. The V end was cut by 2 bases, the J end by 8 bases, with 7 bases between. This CDR3 has 13 amino acids. Germline lookup yields CDR1 ENHRY and CDR2 SYGVKD. CDR3 amino acids: CAISEIGDSPLHF. In DNA, the CDR3 is TGTGCCATCAGTGAGATTGGGGATTCACCCCTCCACTTT.

This clone was recorded only once. V gene TRBV6-1 combines with J gene TRBJ2-7, with TRBD2 as a possible D gene (6 bases). Between the trimmed V and J ends, which lost 6 bases and 4 bases, there was a span of 13 bases. Germline values: CDR1 MNHNS, CDR2 SASEGT. The CDR3 is 13 amino acids. CDR3 protein: CASSLRDIYEQYF. CDR3 coding DNA: TGTGCCAGCAGCTTGCGGGATATATACGAGCAGTACTTC.